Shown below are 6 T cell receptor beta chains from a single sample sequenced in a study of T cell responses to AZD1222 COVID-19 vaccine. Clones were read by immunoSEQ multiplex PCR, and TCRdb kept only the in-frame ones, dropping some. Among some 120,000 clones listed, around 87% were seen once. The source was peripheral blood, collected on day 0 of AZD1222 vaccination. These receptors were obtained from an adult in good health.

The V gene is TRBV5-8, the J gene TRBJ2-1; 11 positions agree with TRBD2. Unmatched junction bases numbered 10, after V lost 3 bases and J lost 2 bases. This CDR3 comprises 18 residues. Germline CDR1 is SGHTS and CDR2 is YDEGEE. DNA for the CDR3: TGTGCCAGCAGCTCAGGACTAGCGGGCTCTCGAACCTACAATGAGCAGTTCTTC. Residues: CASSSGLAGSRTYNEQFF. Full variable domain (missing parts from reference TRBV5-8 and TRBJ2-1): EAGVTQSPTHLIKTRGQQATLRCSPISGHTSVYWYQQALGLGLQFLLWYDEGEERNRGNFPPRFSGRQFPNYSSELNVNALELEDSALYLCASSSGLAGSRTYNEQFFGPGTRLTVL.

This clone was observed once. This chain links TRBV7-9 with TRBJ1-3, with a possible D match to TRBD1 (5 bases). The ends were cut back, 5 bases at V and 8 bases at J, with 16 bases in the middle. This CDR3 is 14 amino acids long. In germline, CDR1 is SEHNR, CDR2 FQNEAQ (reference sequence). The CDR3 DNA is TGTGCCAGCAGCCTCGGGGGGTCTATAGACACCATATATTTT. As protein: CASSLGGSIDTIYF.

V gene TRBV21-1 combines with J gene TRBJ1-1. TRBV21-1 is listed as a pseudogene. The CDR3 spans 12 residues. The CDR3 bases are TGTGCCAGCCTAGGCAGGAACACTGAAGCTTTCTTT. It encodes CASLGRNTEAFF.

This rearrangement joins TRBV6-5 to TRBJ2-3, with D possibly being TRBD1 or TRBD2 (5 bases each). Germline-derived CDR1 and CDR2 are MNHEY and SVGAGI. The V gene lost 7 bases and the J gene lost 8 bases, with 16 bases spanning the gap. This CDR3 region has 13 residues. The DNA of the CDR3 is TGTGCCAGCAATGCGGACGGGGCGGGTACGCAGTATTTT. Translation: CASNADGAGTQYF.

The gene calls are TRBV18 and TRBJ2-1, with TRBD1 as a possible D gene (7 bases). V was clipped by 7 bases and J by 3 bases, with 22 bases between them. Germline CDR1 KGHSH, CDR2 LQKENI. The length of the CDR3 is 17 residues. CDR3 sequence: CASLLPGAGQLYNEQFF. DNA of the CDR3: TGTGCCAGCTTGCTACCAGGTGCGGGACAGCTCTACAATGAGCAGTTCTTC.

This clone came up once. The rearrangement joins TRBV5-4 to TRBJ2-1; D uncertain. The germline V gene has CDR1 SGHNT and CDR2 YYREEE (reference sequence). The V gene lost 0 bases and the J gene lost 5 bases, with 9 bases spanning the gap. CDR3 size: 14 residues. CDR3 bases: TGTGCCAGCAGCTTGGGCGGCAACAACAATGAGCAGTTCTTC. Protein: CASSLGGNNNEQFF.